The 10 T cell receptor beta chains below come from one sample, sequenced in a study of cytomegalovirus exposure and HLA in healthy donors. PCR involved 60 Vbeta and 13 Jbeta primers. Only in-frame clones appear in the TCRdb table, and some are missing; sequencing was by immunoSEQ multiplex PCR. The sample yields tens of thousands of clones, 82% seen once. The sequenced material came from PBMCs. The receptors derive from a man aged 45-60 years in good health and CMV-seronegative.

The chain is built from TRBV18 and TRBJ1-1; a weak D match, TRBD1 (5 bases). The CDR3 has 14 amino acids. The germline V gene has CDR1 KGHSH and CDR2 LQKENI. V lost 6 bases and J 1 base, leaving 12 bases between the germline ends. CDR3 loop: CASSVGGRNTEAFF. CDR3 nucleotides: TGTGCCAGCTCGGTGGGGGGTAGGAACACTGAAGCTTTCTTT.

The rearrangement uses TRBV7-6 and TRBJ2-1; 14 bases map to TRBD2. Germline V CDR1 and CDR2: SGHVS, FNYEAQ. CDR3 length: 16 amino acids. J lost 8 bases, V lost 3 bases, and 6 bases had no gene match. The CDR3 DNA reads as TGTGCCAGCAGCTTTATTGGGACTAGCGGGAGAGATGAGCAGTTCTTC. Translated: CASSFIGTSGRDEQFF. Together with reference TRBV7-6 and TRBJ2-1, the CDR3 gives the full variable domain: GAGVSQSPRYKVTKRGQDVALRCDPISGHVSLYWYRQALGQGPEFLTYFNYEAQQDKSGLPNDRFSAERPEGSISTLTIQRTEQRDSAMYRCASSFIGTSGRDEQFFGPGTRLTVL.

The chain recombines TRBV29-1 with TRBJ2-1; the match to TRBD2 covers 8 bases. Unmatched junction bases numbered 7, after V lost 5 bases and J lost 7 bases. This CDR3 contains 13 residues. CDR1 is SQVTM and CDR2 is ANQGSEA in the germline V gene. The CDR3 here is CSVSSASGNEQFF. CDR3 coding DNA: TGCAGCGTTAGTTCGGCTAGCGGGAATGAGCAGTTCTTC.

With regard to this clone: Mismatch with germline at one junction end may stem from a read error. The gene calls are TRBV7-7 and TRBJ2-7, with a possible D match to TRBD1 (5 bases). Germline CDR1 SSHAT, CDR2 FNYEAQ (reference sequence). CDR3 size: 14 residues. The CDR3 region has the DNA TGTGCTAGCAGCCCACAGGTTAGCTCCTACGAGCAGTACTTC. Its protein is CASSPQVSSYEQYF.

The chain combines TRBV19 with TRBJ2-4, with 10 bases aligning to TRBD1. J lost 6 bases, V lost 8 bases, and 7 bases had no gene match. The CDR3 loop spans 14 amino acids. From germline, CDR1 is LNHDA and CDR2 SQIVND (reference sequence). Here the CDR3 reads CASGDRGLANIQYF. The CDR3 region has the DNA TGTGCCAGTGGTGACAGGGGGCTCGCAAACATTCAGTACTTC.

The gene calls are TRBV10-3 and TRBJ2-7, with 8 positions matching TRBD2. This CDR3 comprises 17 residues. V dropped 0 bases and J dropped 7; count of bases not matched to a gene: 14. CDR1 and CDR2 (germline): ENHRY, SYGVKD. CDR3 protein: CAISESEVVERESEQYF. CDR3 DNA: TGTGCCATCAGTGAGTCAGAGGTGGTAGAGCGGGAGTCGGAGCAGTACTTC.

The CDR3 loop reads CAWSLTYEQYF. For the CDR3, the DNA is TGTGCCTGGTCCTTAACCTACGAGCAGTACTTC. This rearrangement joins TRBV30 to TRBJ2-7; D gene uncertain. The ends were cut back, 5 bases at V and 2 bases at J, with 7 bases in the middle. The CDR3 is 11 residues long. The V gene's germline CDR1 is GTSNPN and CDR2 SVGIG (reference sequence). Supplemented by reference TRBV30 and TRBJ2-7, the full variable domain reads SQTIHQWPATLVQPVGSPLSLECTVEGTSNPNLYWYRQAAGRGLQLLFYSVGIGQISSEVPQNLSASRPQDRQFILSSKKLLLSDSGFYLCAWSLTYEQYFGPGTRLTVT.

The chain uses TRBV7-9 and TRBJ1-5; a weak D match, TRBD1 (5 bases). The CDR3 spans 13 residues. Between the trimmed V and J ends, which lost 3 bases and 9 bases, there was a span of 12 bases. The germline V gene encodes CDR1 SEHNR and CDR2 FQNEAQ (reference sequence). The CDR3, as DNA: TGTGCCAGCAGCTTGGGGGGTGGATTGCCCCAGCATTTT. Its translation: CASSLGGGLPQHF.

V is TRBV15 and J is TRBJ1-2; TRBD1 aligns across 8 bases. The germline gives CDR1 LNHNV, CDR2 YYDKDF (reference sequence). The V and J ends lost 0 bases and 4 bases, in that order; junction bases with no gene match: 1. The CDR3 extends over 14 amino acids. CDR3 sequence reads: CATSREGQGYGYTF. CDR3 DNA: TGTGCCACCAGCAGAGAAGGACAGGGCTATGGCTACACCTTC.

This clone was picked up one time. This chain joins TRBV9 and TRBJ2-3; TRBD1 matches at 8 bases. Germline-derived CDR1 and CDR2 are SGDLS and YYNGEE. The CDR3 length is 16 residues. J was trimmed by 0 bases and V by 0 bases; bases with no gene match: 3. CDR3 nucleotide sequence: TGTGCCAGCAGCGTAGAAAGGGACAGGAGCACAGATACGCAGTATTTT. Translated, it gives CASSVERDRSTDTQYF. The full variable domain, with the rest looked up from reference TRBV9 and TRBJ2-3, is DSGVTQTPKHLITATGQRVTLRCSPRSGDLSVYWYQQSLDQGLQFLIQYYNGEERAKGNILERFSAQQFPDLHSELNLSSLELGDSALYFCASSVERDRSTDTQYFGPGTRLTVL.